The T cell receptor (beta chain) described here comes from a study of cytomegalovirus exposure and HLA in healthy donors. The PCR was carried out with 60 Vbeta primers and 13 Jbeta primers. Data came from immunoSEQ multiplex PCR; TCRdb stores just in-frame clones and leaves some out. The sample shows around 280,000 clones, around 90% of them seen only once. Unmatched junction bases numbered 17, after V lost 8 bases and J lost 6 bases. The CDR3 totals 15 residues. CDR1 and CDR2 (germline): SQVTM, ANQGSEA. Overall study findings and caveats: According to the study, 160 or so TCR beta chains were cytomegalovirus-associated. There were reportedly fewer N-insertions in an Asian-associated ancestry cluster than the approximately 670-donor mean, in a later analysis. Roughly uniform sequencing depth across donors was assumed, possibly incorrectly. About 87% or about 30% of the time was how often most TCR beta V segments were productive, according to an earlier analysis.

On this clone itself: Antigen unknown.

The TCR was taken from a woman aged 18-29 years in good health and CMV-seronegative. Specimen: PBMCs. This rearrangement joins TRBV29-1 to TRBJ2-7, with 9 bases identical to TRBD1. In DNA form, the CDR3 reads TGCAGCACCTACAACGATGGAGGGACAGGGCGCGAGCAGTACTTC. It codes for CSTYNDGGTGREQYF.